What follows are 20 T cell receptor beta chains derived from one specimen sequenced in a study of blood T cells in healthy people across ages (dated by TCRdb to the mid-2010s). To prepare the library, 5' RACE was applied. This sample was sequenced with an Illumina HiSeq 2500. A second PCR of about 7 to 12 cycles was performed with a sample-barcoded 5' primer and a J-beta primer mix. Using fastp trimming at Q25 and MiXCR clonotype assembly, TCRdb reanalyzed the public sequencing data and kept in-frame beta chains. Entries that share a CDR3 protein sequence are merged under the most common genes and DNA. The sample profile shows some 1.6 million distinct CDR3 sequences; around 35% of them were found once. In total, the top ten clones hold about 11% of the sample. The sample was blood. Every receptor here comes from a woman aged 25 to 45 in good health.

To note about this clonotype: A read error may be the cause here, since a much bigger clone is one base away. This chain links TRBV7-9 with TRBJ2-3; 8 bases are a match to TRBD2. With 2 bases clipped from V and 4 bases from J, the junction kept 17 bases outside the gene matches. The CDR3 spans 19 residues. The germline V gene encodes CDR1 SEHNR and CDR2 FQNEAQ (reference sequence). The DNA for the CDR3 is TGTGCCAGCAGCTTAACGACTAGCGTTTCTAATAGTGTCGCAGATACGCAGTATTTT. Its protein product is CASSLTTSVSNSVADTQYF. The variable domain in full, completed from reference TRBV7-9 and TRBJ2-3, reads DTGVSQNPRHKITKRGQNVTFRCDPISEHNRLYWYRQTLGQGPEFLTYFQNEAQLEKSRLLSDRFSAERPKGSFSTLEIQRTEQGDSAMYLCASSLTTSVSNSVADTQYFGPGTRLTVL.

This clonotype was seen a handful of times. V and J are TRBV9 and TRBJ2-3, with a weak D call TRBD2 (6 bases). The germline CDR1 and CDR2 sequences are SGDLS and YYNGEE. V was pared by 1 base and J by 1 base, with 13 bases between. This CDR3 has 16 residues. The CDR3 nucleotides read TGTGCCAGCAGCGTACGCGGGGACGCGCGCACAGATACGCAGTATTTT. It codes for CASSVRGDARTDTQYF.

This clonotype came up a few times. This chain joins TRBV10-3 and TRBJ1-2; D is uncertain. Germline V gene data show CDR1 as ENHRY and CDR2 as SYGVKD. The CDR3 length is 13 residues. Trimming left V 3 bases short and J 3 bases short, with 8 bases between. CDR3 in DNA: TGTGCCATCAGTGAACGAGCGTACTATGGCTACACCTTC. Its protein is CAISERAYYGYTF.

This clonotype showed up just a few times. The chain joins TRBV7-3 to TRBJ2-1; 12 bases align to TRBD2. Germline trimming cut 4 bases from V and 8 bases from J; bases unmatched to any gene: 18. The V gene's germline CDR1 is SGHTA and CDR2 FQGTGA. The CDR3 is made up of 19 amino acids. The DNA of the CDR3 is TGTGCCAGCAGCTCCAGACTAGCGGGGGTCCCTCTCGATTCGGATGAGCAGTTCTTC. This translates into CASSSRLAGVPLDSDEQFF.

As for this clonotype: Germline is not matched at one junction end, which may reflect a read error. The rearrangement links TRBV6-1 to TRBJ1-2; D remains unclear. CDR1 is MNHNS, CDR2 SASEGT, per germline. The CDR3 has 12 amino acids. The CDR3 reads CTSRKKGYGYTF. CDR3 nucleotides: TGTACCAGCAGGAAAAAGGGATATGGCTACACCTTC.

The chain couples TRBV9 to TRBJ2-7; no firm D call. Looked up from germline, CDR1 is SGDLS and CDR2 is YYNGEE. CDR3 size: 16 residues. V was pared by 3 bases and J by 5 bases, with 21 bases between. CDR3 amino acids: CASSASTGRLIDEQYF. CDR3 bases: TGTGCCAGCAGCGCCTCAACCGGCAGGTTGATCGACGAGCAGTACTTC.

The chain employs TRBV5-5 and TRBJ2-5, with D hard to call. V was pared by 4 bases and J by 5 bases, with 21 bases between. Germline CDR1 SGHKS, CDR2 YYEKEE (reference sequence). The CDR3 consists of 16 residues. The CDR3 is CASSPLNVGLRETQYF. Here the CDR3 DNA reads TGTGCCAGCAGCCCCCTGAACGTGGGCCTTCGCGAGACCCAGTACTTC.

The sample holds a few counts of this clonotype. The chain is built from TRBV5-1 and TRBJ2-1; D not certain. The V end lost 3 bases, the J end lost 1 base, and 11 bases lay between the germline ends. Per germline, CDR1 SGHRS and CDR2 YFSETQ. The CDR3 is 15 residues long. CDR3 DNA: TGCGCCAGCAGCTCCTCTTTCAGATCCTACAATGAGCAGTTCTTC. It translates to CASSSSFRSYNEQFF.

This clonotype has just a few counts. This sequence joins TRBV20-1 and TRBJ2-5, with TRBD1 matching over 7 bases. CDR3 size: 13 residues. The ends lost 6 bases at V and 5 bases at J; junction bases unmatched: 9. Germline V lookup: CDR1 DFQATT, CDR2 SNEGSKA (reference sequence). This CDR3 reads CSANRGRWETQYF. In nucleotides, the CDR3 is TGCAGTGCGAACAGGGGTCGGTGGGAGACCCAGTACTTC.

This clonotype turned up a few times. V gene TRBV5-1 combines with J gene TRBJ1-1, with TRBD1 matching over 8 bases. The germline V gene encodes CDR1 SGHRS and CDR2 YFSETQ. The CDR3 consists of 16 residues. The J segment lost 4 bases and the V segment lost 4 bases, leaving 12 bases of the junction unmatched. CDR3 DNA sequence: TGCGCCAGCAGCCCGGAGGGGACAGGACGGGGCACTGAAGCTTTCTTT. It encodes CASSPEGTGRGTEAFF.

V usage is TRBV21-1 and J usage is TRBJ1-5; TRBD1 is taken as the D call from the table, unchecked against the DNA. TRBV21-1 is designated a pseudogene. This CDR3 has 18 amino acids. In nucleotides, the CDR3 is TGTGCCAGCAGCAAAGCGCTGGACAGGCCCTTTGCGTATCAGCCCCAGCATTTT. Residues: CASSKALDRPFAYQPQHF.

The chain combines TRBV25-1 with TRBJ2-5; possibly TRBD1 for D (6 bases). The germline CDR1 and CDR2 sequences are MGHDK and SYGVNS. This CDR3 comprises 14 residues. V gave up 3 bases and J gave up 2 bases, with 10 bases separating them. As DNA, the CDR3 is TGTGCCAGCAGTGACGACAGGAAGCAAGAGACCCAGTACTTC. This codes for CASSDDRKQETQYF.

The gene calls are TRBV20-1 and TRBJ2-2; D possibly matches TRBD1 or TRBD2 (6 bases each). Germline loops: CDR1 DFQATT, CDR2 SNEGSKA (reference sequence). Between the trimmed V and J ends, which lost 3 bases and 0 bases, there was a span of 11 bases. The CDR3 consists of 15 residues. The CDR3 nucleotides are TGCAGTGCTAGGTTCGGGGGCACGAACACCGGGGAGCTGTTTTTT. This codes for CSARFGGTNTGELFF.

A word on this clonotype: Since a much larger clone is just one base distant, this may be a read error. This chain links TRBV4-1 with TRBJ2-3; D is perhaps TRBD1 or TRBD2 (5 bases each). Per germline, CDR1 MGHRA and CDR2 YSYEKL. Trimming took 7 bases from V and 2 from J, leaving 22 bases between them. This CDR3 has 17 residues. CDR3 in DNA: TGCGCCAGCAACCAGCCCCGGGACCAGATAACCACAGATACGCAGTATTTT. It encodes CASNQPRDQITTDTQYF.

This clonotype was found once. A read error may be the cause here, since a much bigger clone is one base away. J is TRBJ1-5 and V is TRBV20-1, with D tentatively TRBD1 (6 bases). The germline V gene has CDR1 DFQATT and CDR2 SNEGSKA (reference sequence). This CDR3 has 16 amino acids. The CDR3 DNA sequence: TGCAGTGCTGGAGACGGGGTATTAGGGGGGAATCAGCCCCAGCATTTT. Translation: CSAGDGVLGGNQPQHF.

This rearrangement joins TRBV7-8 to TRBJ1-1, with D perhaps TRBD1 (5 bases). V dropped 1 base and J dropped 11 bases, with 11 bases sitting between them. The CDR3 has 12 residues. Germline assignment: CDR1 SGHVS and CDR2 FQNEAQ. In DNA, the CDR3 is TGTGCCAGCAGCTTAGGTGGGGGGACGGCTTTCTTT. This translates into CASSLGGGTAFF.

There are a few counts of this clonotype. CDR3 region: CASSSGLASAYNEQFF. For the CDR3, the DNA is TGCGCCAGCAGCTCGGGACTAGCGTCCGCCTACAATGAGCAGTTCTTC. J is TRBJ2-1 and V is TRBV5-1, with 10 bases aligning to TRBD2. The V gene end was trimmed by 3 bases and the J gene end by 2 bases; junction bases not matched to a gene: 5. This CDR3 has 16 residues. The germline V gene encodes CDR1 SGHRS and CDR2 YFSETQ.

The rearrangement uses TRBV5-1 and TRBJ1-6; D unclear. CDR3 length: 16 residues. V lost 4 bases to trimming and J lost 0 bases, with 11 bases between them. Germline lookup yields CDR1 SGHRS and CDR2 YFSETQ. DNA of the CDR3: TGCGCCAGCAGCCCCGAGACCGCCTCCTATAATTCACCCCTCCACTTT. As protein: CASSPETASYNSPLHF.

This clonotype was recorded a few times. The V gene is TRBV3-1, the J gene TRBJ2-7, with 10 bases that match TRBD2. The CDR3 is 20 amino acids. V trimming: 3 bases; J trimming: 3 bases; junction bases outside the gene matches: 20. From germline, CDR1 is LGHDT and CDR2 YNNKEL (reference sequence). This CDR3 is CASSHDNGGASGGFFYEQYF. CDR3 in DNA: TGTGCCAGCAGCCACGACAACGGAGGCGCTAGCGGGGGTTTTTTCTACGAGCAGTACTTC.

The chain has TRBV9 and TRBJ2-1, with 8 nucleotides matching TRBD2. The ends lost 3 bases at V and 3 bases at J; junction bases unmatched: 11. The germline CDR1 and CDR2 sequences are SGDLS and YYNGEE. This CDR3 has 17 amino acids. CDR3 in amino acids: CASSARPGGAGYNEQFF. In DNA form, the CDR3 reads TGTGCCAGCAGCGCACGACCGGGGGGGGCCGGCTACAATGAGCAGTTCTTC.